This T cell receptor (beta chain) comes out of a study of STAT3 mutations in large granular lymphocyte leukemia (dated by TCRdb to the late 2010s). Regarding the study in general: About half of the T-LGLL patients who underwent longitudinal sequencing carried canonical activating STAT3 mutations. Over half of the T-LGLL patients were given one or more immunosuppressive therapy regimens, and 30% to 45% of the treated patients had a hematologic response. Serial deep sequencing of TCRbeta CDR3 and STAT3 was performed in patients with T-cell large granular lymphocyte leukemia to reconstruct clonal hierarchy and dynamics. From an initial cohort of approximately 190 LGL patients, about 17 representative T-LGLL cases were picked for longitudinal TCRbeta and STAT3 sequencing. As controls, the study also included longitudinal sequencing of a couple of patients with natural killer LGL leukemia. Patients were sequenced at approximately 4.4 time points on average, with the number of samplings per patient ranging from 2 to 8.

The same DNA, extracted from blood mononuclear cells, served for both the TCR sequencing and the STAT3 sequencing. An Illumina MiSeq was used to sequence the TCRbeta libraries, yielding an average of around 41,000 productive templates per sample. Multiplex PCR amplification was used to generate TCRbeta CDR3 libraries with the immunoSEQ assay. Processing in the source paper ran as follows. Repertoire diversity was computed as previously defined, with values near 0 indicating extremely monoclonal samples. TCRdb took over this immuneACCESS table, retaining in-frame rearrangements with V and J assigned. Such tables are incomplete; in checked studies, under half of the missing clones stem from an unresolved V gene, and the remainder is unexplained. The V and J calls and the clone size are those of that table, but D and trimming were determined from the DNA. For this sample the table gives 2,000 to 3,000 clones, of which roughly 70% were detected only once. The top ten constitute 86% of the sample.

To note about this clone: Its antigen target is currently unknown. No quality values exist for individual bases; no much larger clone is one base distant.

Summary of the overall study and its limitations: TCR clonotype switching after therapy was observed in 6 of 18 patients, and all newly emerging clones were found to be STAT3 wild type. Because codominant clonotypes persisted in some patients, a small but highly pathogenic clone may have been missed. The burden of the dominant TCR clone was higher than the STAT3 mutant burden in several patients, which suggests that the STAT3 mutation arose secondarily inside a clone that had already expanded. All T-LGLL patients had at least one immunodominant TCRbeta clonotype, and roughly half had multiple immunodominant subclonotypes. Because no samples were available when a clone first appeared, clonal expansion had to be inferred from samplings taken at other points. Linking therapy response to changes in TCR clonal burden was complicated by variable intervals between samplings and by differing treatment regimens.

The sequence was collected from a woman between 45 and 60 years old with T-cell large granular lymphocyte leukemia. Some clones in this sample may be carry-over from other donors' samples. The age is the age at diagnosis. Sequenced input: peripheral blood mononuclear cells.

The DNA is TGTGCCAGCAGCTTAACGCCAGCGGGAGGCGCAGATACGCAGTATTTT. Translation gives CASSLTPAGGADTQYF. The rearranged segments are TRBV7-3 and TRBJ2-3, with 9 middle bases fitting TRBD2. Via the germline V gene, CDR1 is SGHTA and CDR2 FQGTGA. The cysteine opens and the phenylalanine closes a CDR3 of 16 amino acids. Of the read, only the CDR3 DNA is kept; its 48 bases are in frame from base 1. Trimming takes 0 bases off V and 4 bases off J; junction bases not matched to a gene: 5. Beyond the CDR3, the reference TRBV7-3 and TRBJ2-3 genes provide the residues; the full variable domain reads: GAGVSQTPSNKVTEKGKYVELRCDPISGHTALYWYRQSLGQGPEFLIYFQGTGAADDSGLPNDRFFAVRPEGSVSTLKIQRTERGDSAVYLCASSLTPAGGADTQYFGPGTRLTVL.